The clone carrying this T cell receptor (beta chain) has a count of ten or more. Its target is not known. Germline CDR1 reads MNHEY; CDR2 reads SMNVEV (reference sequence). Trimming removed 3 bases at V and 7 bases at J, with 10 bases between. The CDR3 contains 12 residues. This entry is derived from a study of regulatory T cells in long-lasting Graves disease. General study points: The study found persistent patients shared more public clonotypes (about 3,000) than new patients (around 1,000). Among samples with persistent disease, TRBV28, TRBJ1-2 and TRBJ2-5 were favored.

Sample time point: persistent/refractory GD, antithyroid drugs over 5 years with positive TRAb. There was RNA extracted from PBMCs, and the TCR library was made from it. iRepertoire HTBI primers and Arm-PCR of CDR3 regions built TCR beta libraries. Source study methods: Analysis of the samples identified roughly 62 TRBV and 14 TRBJ segments. TCRdb reprocessed the multiplex PCR reads with MiXCR, giving one entry per CDR3 protein. It is TCRdb's table, rather than the study itself, that gives the V and J calls and clone size. In the table there are about 470,000 distinct CDR3 sequences, around 21% of which are singletons.

The sequenced sample was peripheral blood mononuclear cells (PBMCs), obtained when the disease was refractory, from a patient treated with antithyroid drugs. The chain combines TRBV27 with TRBJ2-7; possibly TRBD2 for D (5 bases). The clonotype originates from a female donor with Graves disease. The CDR3 nucleotides are TGTGCCAGCAGTTTTGATGGGAGAGAGCAGTACTTC. Translation gives CASSFDGREQYF.